The text below deals with one TCR beta chain. What it binds is not known. This sample is drawn from a study of a mutant IDH1 vaccine in newly diagnosed glioma. Sequencing used immunoSEQ multiplex PCR; TCRdb keeps in-frame clones, though not all of them. The sample contains tens of thousands of clones, roughly 80% of which appear only once. Time point in this sample: week 35, safety follow-up. Topical imiquimod was applied with each vaccine dose, which held 300 ug of mutant IDH1 20-mer peptide. V was pared by 3 bases and J by 1 base, with 10 bases between. Per the germline V gene, CDR1 is SGHNT and CDR2 is YYREEE (reference sequence). The CDR3 extends over 14 amino acids.

The chain links TRBV5-4 to TRBJ2-5; D uncertain. The origin of this receptor is a man aged 40-49 years with glioma. The source material was PBMCs, sampled from a glioma patient whose treatment included an IDH1 peptide vaccine. The CDR3 coding sequence is TGTGCCAGCAGCTGGGGTCCTCGCCAAGAGACCCAGTACTTC. Its translation: CASSWGPRQETQYF. Complete variable domain (other parts from reference TRBV5-4 and TRBJ2-5): ETGVTQSPTHLIKTRGQQVTLRCSSQSGHNTVSWYQQALGQGPQFIFQYYREEENGRGNFPPRFSGLQFPNYSSELNVNALELDDSALYLCASSWGPRQETQYFGPGTRLLVL.